One and the same sample provided the 31 T cell receptor beta chains below, sequenced in a study of beta chain features in type 1 diabetes. Expressed TCRB transcripts were sequenced because the isolated RNA had all been reverse transcribed beforehand. Sequencing used immunoSEQ multiplex PCR; TCRdb keeps in-frame clones, though not all of them. The sample lists fewer than 900,000 clones; 17% were seen once. The sequenced material came from naive CD4+ T cells from blood. The receptors stem from a woman aged 18-29 years in good health.

This clone was counted a few times. The V and J genes are TRBV28 and TRBJ1-1, with D maybe TRBD1 (5 bases). V was shortened by 6 bases and J by 1 base, with 15 bases between the two germline ends. Looked up from germline, CDR1 is MDHEN and CDR2 is SYDVKM. The CDR3 consists of 15 residues. CDR3 bases: TGTGCCAGCAGCCCTCGGGGGTTGGAGAACACTGAAGCTTTCTTT. Amino acid sequence: CASSPRGLENTEAFF. Full variable domain (remainder filled in from reference TRBV28 and TRBJ1-1): DVKVTQSSRYLVKRTGEKVFLECVQDMDHENMFWYRQDPGLGLRLIYFSYDVKMKEKGDIPEGYSVSREKKERFSLILESASTNQTSMYLCASSPRGLENTEAFFGQGTRLTVV.

Of note for this clone: The identical CDR3 is also encoded by other nucleotide sequences in the sample. The chain has TRBV9 and TRBJ2-7; 11 bases align to TRBD2. The CDR3 loop spans 15 amino acids. Germline loops: CDR1 SGDLS, CDR2 YYNGEE. V shed 0 bases, J shed 3 bases, and the junction held 2 bases outside the gene matches. The CDR3: CASSVGTSGSYEQYF. The CDR3 DNA is TGTGCCAGCAGCGTAGGTACTAGCGGGAGCTACGAGCAGTACTTC.

This CDR3 is CASSPQGLGGAFF. CDR3 nucleotides: TGTGCCAGCAGCCCCCAGGGTCTAGGTGGAGCTTTCTTT. The V and J genes are TRBV7-9 and TRBJ1-1; D is possibly TRBD1 (5 bases). Germline V gene lookup returns CDR1 SEHNR and CDR2 FQNEAQ (reference sequence). The CDR3 covers 13 residues. V was clipped by 5 bases and J by 10 bases, with 17 bases between them.

As DNA, the CDR3 is TGTGCCAGTAACCCCGGGACATCTGACGGCTACACCTTC. Amino acid sequence: CASNPGTSDGYTF. The genes are TRBV19 and TRBJ1-2; D possibly corresponds to TRBD1 (6 bases). This CDR3 region has 13 residues. Germline-derived CDR1 and CDR2 are LNHDA and SQIVND (reference sequence). V lost 7 bases, J lost 8 bases, and 17 bases lay in between.

This clone has a handful of counts. The chain is built from TRBV7-2 and TRBJ1-1; the match to TRBD1 covers 7 bases. Trimming cost V 3 bases and J 10 bases; bases outside gene matches: 17. CDR1 and CDR2 (germline): SGHTA, FQGNSA. The CDR3 is 16 residues long. CDR3 bases: TGTGCCAGCAGCTTGGCCGCAGGGACAGCAGGATTCGGAGCTTTCTTT. It translates to CASSLAAGTAGFGAFF.

This clone was picked up a small number of times. J is TRBJ2-2 and V is TRBV7-9; perhaps TRBD2 as D (5 bases). Germline-derived CDR1 and CDR2 are SEHNR and FQNEAQ (reference sequence). The CDR3 contains 16 residues. Trimming took off 3 bases at V and 1 base at J, with 12 bases between the two ends. In DNA form, the CDR3 reads TGTGCCAGCAGCTTTCGGGTAGCGCGGAACACCGGGGAGCTGTTTTTT. Translating it yields CASSFRVARNTGELFF.

The sample holds a few counts of this clone. The chain joins TRBV5-1 to TRBJ2-3; possibly TRBD1 for D (6 bases). Germline loops: CDR1 SGHRS, CDR2 YFSETQ. Trimming pared 4 bases from V and 1 base from J, leaving 16 bases between. This CDR3 comprises 16 residues. The CDR3 DNA sequence: TGCGCCAGCAGCGTGAACAGGGAAATCGGCACAGATACGCAGTATTTT. This translates into CASSVNREIGTDTQYF.

The CDR3 coding sequence is TGTGCCAGCAGCGTAGTCAACGGCAATGAGCAGTTCTTC. It codes for CASSVVNGNEQFF. The chain carries TRBV9 and TRBJ2-1; D is ambiguous. The germline CDR1 and CDR2 sequences are SGDLS and YYNGEE. This CDR3 region has 13 residues. The V and J ends lost 0 bases and 6 bases respectively, with 7 bases between them.

CDR3 bases: TGTGCCAGCTCACCGGACTTGTACCAAGAGACCCAGTACTTC. Translating gives CASSPDLYQETQYF. The rearrangement joins TRBV18 to TRBJ2-5; a weak D match, TRBD2 (5 bases). Between the trimmed V and J ends, which lost 3 bases and 0 bases, there was a span of 8 bases. The V gene's germline CDR1 is KGHSH and CDR2 LQKENI. This CDR3 contains 14 residues. The complete variable domain, with remaining parts taken from reference TRBV18 and TRBJ2-5, reads NAGVMQNPRHLVRRRGQEARLRCSPMKGHSHVYWYRQLPEEGLKFMVYLQKENIIDESGMPKERFSAEFPKEGPSILRIQQVVRGDSAAYFCASSPDLYQETQYFGPGTRLLVL.

The genes are TRBV29-1 and TRBJ1-4; D call uncertain. Germline-derived CDR1 and CDR2 are SQVTM and ANQGSEA. The CDR3 totals 13 residues. With 4 bases removed from V and 2 bases from J, the gap between germline ends came to 8 bases. CDR3 protein: CSVVAGTNEKLFF. DNA of the CDR3: TGCAGCGTTGTGGCAGGCACTAATGAAAAACTGTTTTTT.

This clone was counted once. The chain is built from TRBV5-1 and TRBJ2-7; TRBD1 matches 9 bases. The CDR3 length is 17 residues. The germline gives CDR1 SGHRS, CDR2 YFSETQ. V lost 2 bases, J lost 0 bases, and 9 bases stayed unmatched. CDR3 DNA: TGCGCCAGCAGCTTTGACCACAGGGGGCGGAGCTCCTACGAGCAGTACTTC. Amino acids: CASSFDHRGRSSYEQYF.

This clone has only a few counts. This chain uses TRBV10-3 with TRBJ1-2, with D possibly TRBD1 on 6 matching bases. The CDR3 loop spans 13 amino acids. The germline CDR1 and CDR2 sequences are ENHRY and SYGVKD. The V gene lost 2 bases and the J gene lost 6 bases, with 10 bases spanning the gap. CDR3 region: CAISENRDDGYTF. The CDR3 DNA reads TGTGCCATCAGTGAGAACAGGGATGATGGCTACACCTTC.

The J gene is TRBJ2-2, the V gene TRBV9, with D hard to call. There are 14 residues in the CDR3. V was cut by 4 bases and J by 6 bases, with 13 bases left in between. Germline V CDR1 and CDR2: SGDLS, YYNGEE. CDR3 region: CASSPAPQAGELFF. The CDR3 region has the DNA TGTGCCAGCAGCCCAGCCCCCCAAGCCGGGGAGCTGTTTTTT. Full variable domain (outside the CDR3, taken from reference TRBV9 and TRBJ2-2): DSGVTQTPKHLITATGQRVTLRCSPRSGDLSVYWYQQSLDQGLQFLIQYYNGEERAKGNILERFSAQQFPDLHSELNLSSLELGDSALYFCASSPAPQAGELFFGEGSRLTVL.

The chain couples TRBV15 to TRBJ2-3; TRBD2 aligns across 12 bases. CDR3 length: 16 residues. V shed 1 base, J shed 2 bases, and the junction held 1 base outside the gene matches. CDR1 and CDR2 from the germline V gene are LNHNV and YYDKDF (reference sequence). In DNA, the CDR3 is TGTGCCACCAGCAGAGGGACTAGCGGGGTCACAGATACGCAGTATTTT. Its translation is CATSRGTSGVTDTQYF.

This clone has a handful of counts. The rearrangement links TRBV14 to TRBJ2-7; a possible D gene is TRBD2 (5 bases). Trimming pared 1 base from V and 1 base from J, leaving 5 bases between. The CDR3 is made up of 13 amino acids. CDR1 is SGHDN and CDR2 is FVKESK in the germline V gene. CDR3 sequence reads: CASSQAGSYEQYF. CDR3 DNA: TGTGCCAGCAGCCAAGCGGGATCCTACGAGCAGTACTTC.

V and J are TRBV7-9 and TRBJ2-5; D may be TRBD1 or TRBD2 (5 bases each). The germline V gene encodes CDR1 SEHNR and CDR2 FQNEAQ (reference sequence). The CDR3 spans 15 residues. Trimming took off 5 bases at V and 1 base at J, with 14 bases between the two ends. CDR3 in amino acids: CASSRRGASQETQYF. In DNA form, the CDR3 reads TGTGCCAGCAGCCGCAGAGGGGCTAGCCAAGAGACCCAGTACTTC. The whole variable domain, remainder taken from reference TRBV7-9 and TRBJ2-5, is DTGVSQNPRHKITKRGQNVTFRCDPISEHNRLYWYRQTLGQGPEFLTYFQNEAQLEKSRLLSDRFSAERPKGSFSTLEIQRTEQGDSAMYLCASSRRGASQETQYFGPGTRLLVL.

This clone occurred a few times. The gene calls are TRBV20-1 and TRBJ2-1; unclear D gene. From germline, CDR1 is DFQATT and CDR2 SNEGSKA (reference sequence). CDR3 length: 11 residues. The CDR3 loop is CRGEDGDEQFF. The CDR3 bases are TGCAGAGGCGAAGATGGCGATGAGCAGTTCTTC.

The V and J genes are TRBV18 and TRBJ2-7, with 13 bases lining up with TRBD2. The V and J ends lost 0 bases and 6 bases, in that order; junction bases with no gene match: 2. Germline V gene lookup returns CDR1 KGHSH and CDR2 LQKENI. This CDR3 has 15 residues. The CDR3 reads CASSPPTSGRFEQYF. The CDR3 nucleotides are TGTGCCAGCTCACCACCGACTAGCGGGAGGTTCGAGCAGTACTTC.

V and J are TRBV11-3 and TRBJ1-3; weak D call: TRBD1 (5 bases). V lost 5 bases and J lost 0, with 11 bases in between. The length of the CDR3 is 15 residues. Germline loops: CDR1 SGHNT, CDR2 YENEEA. In DNA form, the CDR3 reads TGTGCCAGCAGCCGGGGCGGGATCTCTGGAAACACCATATATTTT. Protein sequence: CASSRGGISGNTIYF.

This chain joins TRBV5-1 and TRBJ1-5; D is possibly TRBD1 (5 bases). The V end was cut by 0 bases, the J end by 4 bases, with 11 bases between. The germline V gene has CDR1 SGHRS and CDR2 YFSETQ. The CDR3 has 15 amino acids. CDR3 in DNA: TGCGCCAGCAGCTTGGTCGGGGACCAAAATCAGCCCCAGCATTTT. It encodes CASSLVGDQNQPQHF.

Points on this clone: In the same sample, other DNA sequences code for this CDR3. V and J are TRBV4-2 and TRBJ1-5; possibly TRBD1 for D (6 bases). V lost 0 bases to trimming and J lost 4 bases, with 7 bases between them. In germline, CDR1 is LGHNA, CDR2 YNFKEQ. The CDR3 is 14 residues long. CDR3 in amino acids: CASSQDRGNQPQHF. The CDR3 nucleotides are TGTGCCAGCAGCCAAGACAGGGGTAATCAGCCCCAGCATTTT.

The DNA for the CDR3 is TGCGCCAGCAGGGGAGCGGGAGCGGAGACCCAGTACTTC. Amino acid sequence: CASRGAGAETQYF. The chain carries TRBV10-2 and TRBJ2-5; TRBD2 matches 8 bases. The CDR3 contains 13 residues. Germline CDR1 is WSHSY and CDR2 is SAAADI. V was pared by 6 bases and J by 5 bases, with 5 bases of the junction left unmatched.

This clone has a handful of counts. This sequence joins TRBV4-3 and TRBJ1-2, with D perhaps TRBD1 (6 bases). Germline assignment: CDR1 LGHNA and CDR2 YSLEER. The V end was cut by 4 bases, the J end by 4 bases, with 10 bases between. CDR3 size: 13 residues. For the CDR3, the DNA is TGCGCCAGCAGCCCAGGGGTGGGCTATGGCTACACCTTC. It specifies CASSPGVGYGYTF.

The chain carries TRBV5-1 and TRBJ2-6; possible D gene TRBD1, 6 bases. Per germline, CDR1 SGHRS and CDR2 YFSETQ. The CDR3 consists of 20 residues. Deletions cut 4 bases from V and 1 base from J, with 24 bases between. CDR3 amino acids: CASSRLNMDREPSGANVLTF. The CDR3 coding sequence is TGCGCCAGCAGCCGTTTGAATATGGACAGAGAACCGTCTGGGGCCAACGTCCTGACTTTC.

In the case of this clone: An end of the junction differs from the germline gene, which may be a read error. This rearrangement joins TRBV27 to TRBJ2-1; TRBD1 agrees at 11 bases. The CDR3 is made up of 14 amino acids. The germline gives CDR1 MNHEY, CDR2 SMNVEV (reference sequence). In DNA form, the CDR3 reads TGTGCCAGCAGTCCTCGGGACAGGGGGAGAAGGCCCCTCTTC. This codes for CASSPRDRGRRPLF.

This clone was seen more than once but under ten times. The V call is TRBV19, the J call TRBJ2-1, with D perhaps being TRBD1 or TRBD2 (5 bases each). CDR1 is LNHDA and CDR2 is SQIVND in the germline V gene (reference sequence). V lost 2 bases and J lost 8, with 10 bases in between. CDR3 length: 13 residues. This chain's CDR3 is CASSISGTDEQFF. The CDR3 coding sequence is TGTGCCAGTAGTATATCAGGGACCGATGAGCAGTTCTTC.

The table lists this clone with a few counts. This chain links TRBV6-5 with TRBJ1-2; tentatively, D is TRBD1 (6 bases). CDR3 length: 14 residues. V dropped 3 bases and J dropped 8 bases, with 16 bases sitting between them. In germline, CDR1 is MNHEY, CDR2 SVGAGI. The CDR3 region is CASSYYSGELGYTF. CDR3 sequence (DNA): TGTGCCAGCAGTTATTATTCAGGGGAGCTCGGCTACACCTTC.

The genes are TRBV28 and TRBJ2-5; 7 bases line up with TRBD1. Germline V gene sequence: CDR1 MDHEN, CDR2 SYDVKM. V lost 3 bases to trimming and J lost 7 bases; unmatched junction nucleotides: 14. This CDR3 has 16 amino acids. CDR3 sequence (DNA): TGTGCCAGCAGTTTTTTGGGAAGACAGGGCTCGGGGACCCAGTACTTC. Residues: CASSFLGRQGSGTQYF.

The J gene is TRBJ2-5, the V gene TRBV5-4; tentative D call: TRBD1 (5 bases). CDR1 is SGHNT and CDR2 is YYREEE in the germline V gene (reference sequence). The CDR3 loop spans 15 amino acids. Trimming pared 3 bases from V and 2 bases from J, leaving 14 bases between. CDR3 sequence reads: CASSSPRQTQETQYF. The CDR3 DNA is TGTGCCAGCAGCTCTCCGAGACAGACACAAGAGACCCAGTACTTC.

This chain links TRBV6-5 with TRBJ2-7; 9 bases fit TRBD1. The germline CDR1 and CDR2 sequences are MNHEY and SVGAGI. Losses at the gene ends were 0 bases for V and 6 bases for J; bases not matched to a gene: 3. The CDR3 spans 14 residues. The chain's CDR3 is CASSYSDRGGEQYF. The CDR3 DNA is TGTGCCAGCAGTTACTCGGACAGGGGCGGCGAGCAGTACTTC.

This clone appeared a few times. The chain has TRBV5-4 and TRBJ2-1, with a tentative D call TRBD2 (5 bases). Trimming removed 0 bases at V and 1 base at J, with 14 bases between. Germline-derived CDR1 and CDR2 are SGHNT and YYREEE (reference sequence). The CDR3 loop spans 17 amino acids. The DNA of the CDR3 is TGTGCCAGCAGCTTGGGTCGAGGAGGCCCTTCCTACAATGAGCAGTTCTTC. Protein: CASSLGRGGPSYNEQFF.